This T cell receptor (beta chain) was obtained from a study of OX40 agonist ivuxolimab in advanced cancers. Background on the whole study: Ivuxolimab, which targeted the costimulatory receptor OX40 (CD134), was an agonistic, fully human IgG2 monoclonal antibody. Intravenous ivuxolimab was administered to patients every 2 weeks at six dose levels: 0.01, 0.1, 0.3, 1.5, 3 and 10 mg/kg. Among the roughly 50 dose-escalation patients, about 19 had hepatocellular carcinoma, about 15 melanoma, 9 renal cell carcinoma and 9 head and neck cancer. The dose-escalation cohort was 82.7% male with a mean age of approximately 60 years, ranging from roughly 23 to 79. Prior anti-PD-1, anti-PD-L1 or anti-CTLA-4 therapy was permitted, and less than 45% of dose-escalation patients had received checkpoint inhibitors. Partial responses were achieved by three dose-escalation patients, of whom one had hepatocellular carcinoma and two had cutaneous melanoma. Peripheral TCRbeta sequencing aimed to test whether ivuxolimab altered TCR sequence diversity and caused clonal T-cell expansion. The monotherapy dose-escalation portion (N ≈ 56 patients) of the phase I ivuxolimab trial is reported in the paper.

This clone was seen a single time. Its antigen remains unidentified. No clone much larger than this one lies a single base away; base qualities are absent. The CDR3 sequence holds 14 residues, the cysteine and phenylalanine included. Of all the DNA, just the CDR3 is kept, 42 bases in frame from base 1. The germline ends are 11 bases apart after V is trimmed by 6 bases and J by 0 bases. The germline V gene (reference sequence) provides CDR1 LNHDA and CDR2 SQIVND. Overall study outcomes, separate from this receptor: In the 0.1-3.0 mg/kg groups, partial responders were among the patients with the lowest normalized peripheral clonal expansion, particularly in CD8+ T cells. At doses of 0.1 to 3.0 mg/kg, clonal expansion of both CD4+ and CD8+ blood T cells was observed from baseline to week 6. Low levels of normalized T-cell clonal expansion were also seen in some patients who did not respond. After ivuxolimab, more expanded clones were found on average in CD8+ T cells than in CD4+ T cells. Which antigens the clonally expanded peripheral T cells were specific for was not determined.

To sequence the TCRbeta CDR3 region, genomic DNA was isolated from the sorted cells. The immunoSEQ Assay was used for sequencing of TCRbeta CDR3 regions. TCRdb carries this immuneACCESS record with in-frame sequences only. Its versions omit some clonotypes, under half of them owing to an unresolved V gene in the studies checked, with the rest unexplained. The sample has tens of thousands of clones on record, 70% to 90% of them singletons. Of the sample, roughly 0.99% is held by the ten largest clones. The trial excluded patients who had a history of autoimmune disease or were on systemic immunosuppression. Peripheral blood for TCR sequencing was drawn from every dose cohort at baseline, at cycle 4 day 1 and at cycle 7 day 1. The samples were taken from a phase I, first-in-human, multicenter, open-label dose-escalation trial of ivuxolimab. Adults with locally advanced or metastatic melanoma, renal cell carcinoma, hepatocellular carcinoma or head and neck squamous cell carcinoma were enrolled in the trial. Before TCR sequencing, CD4+ T cells and CD8+ T cells from peripheral blood were sorted into separate populations.

The receptor's source is an adult with an advanced solid tumor such as melanoma, head and neck, liver or kidney cancer. The sequence is built from TRBV19 and TRBJ1-1; a tentative D match to TRBD1 spans 6 bases. Sequenced here: CD4+ or CD8+ T cells sorted from blood, sampled in a trial of the OX40 agonist ivuxolimab. The CDR3 protein: CASRGGAMNTEAFF. At the DNA level, the sequence is TGTGCCAGTAGGGGGGGGGCGATGAACACTGAAGCTTTCTTT.